This T cell receptor beta chain was retrieved from a study of identical twins (dated by TCRdb to the mid-2010s). Broadly, across the study: To test whether fetal clonotypes persist, this study deep-sequenced TCR alpha and beta repertoires from monozygotic twins, from unrelated adults of various ages, and from cord blood. Replicate twin experiments were performed at different times using different library preparation protocols to rule out contamination.

This clonotype was found many times. The target of this receptor is not known. There are no base qualities to consult, and no much larger clone falls within one base. Overall study outcomes, separate from this receptor: Zero-insertion analyses could be partly confounded by invariant T cells such as MAIT and iNKT, although diverse VJ usage argued against such confounding for most clonotypes. In monozygotic twins, out-of-frame TCR alpha sharing was systematically underestimated by recombination models, although the models agreed with sharing between unrelated individuals. Abundant cord blood beta clonotypes carried fewer insertions; young adult naive repertoires showed a weaker similar trend, while memory repertoires showed none. Conclusions relied on cross-sectional statistical analysis, since the same donors could not be followed over many years. Compared with coincidental sharing between unrelated individuals, out-of-frame TCR alpha sequences shared between twins had an excess of sequences with low generation probability. Excess twin sharing in beta out-of-frame sequences was weaker because fewer shared sequences lowered the signal-to-noise ratio.

All donors were healthy Caucasians. Three pairs of female monozygotic twins, all aged about 18 to 30 years, were included in the twin cohort. Positive isolation kits from Invitrogen were used to isolate the CD4+ and CD8+ T cell populations. The method was 5' RACE. TCRdb shows the sequencer as Illumina HiSeq 2000. Template switching added a universal primer binding site, and the final cDNA carried a unique molecular identifier that allowed TCR cDNA molecules to be counted accurately. Specific primers in the conserved constant-segment region were used to synthesize first-strand cDNA for TCR alpha and beta chains. Each cDNA library was double barcoded, with a SMART-Mk sample barcode plus Illumina barcodes, to control for contamination. Two successive PCR steps introduced TruSeq adapter sequences along with Illumina sample barcodes. TCR alpha and beta cDNA libraries were sequenced on the Illumina HiSeq platform with custom primers. In the original analysis: Raw reads were processed with MiGEC to extract unique molecular identifiers, and MiXCR was used to determine CDR3 positions. Recombination models were inferred per individual with the repgenHMM and IGoR tools using an EM algorithm. Shared clonotype analysis was performed with the tcR package in R, normalizing sharing by the product of cloneset sizes. To study raw recombination without the effects of thymic and clonal selection, out-of-frame nonproductive sequences were analyzed. The public reads were reanalyzed by TCRdb: fastp trimming at Q25, MiXCR alignment, in-frame beta chains only. Records with the same CDR3 protein are collapsed into one entry carrying the most frequent genes and DNA. The V and J calls here are based on TCRdb, not the publication. The sample records about 250,000 distinct CDR3 sequences, about 8.3% of which are singletons. The top ten constitute about 3% of the sample.

V lost 7 bases and J lost 9 bases; the stretch between them is 22 bases long. From a lookup of the germline V gene, CDR1 and CDR2 are SQVTM and ANQGSEA. Reading from cysteine to phenylalanine, the CDR3 counts 14 amino acids. Of the read, only the CDR3 DNA is kept; its 42 bases are in frame from base 1. The data were also submitted as part of a second study, on yellow fever vaccine responses in identical twins. The second study reports: The T cell response to vaccination in identical twins was reported by the authors to appear partly convergent and partly personalized. Focusing on identical twins, the study followed the T cell clones that responded to the vaccine, and did so with precision.

Rearrangement joined TRBV29-1 to TRBJ2-1; TRBD2 is perhaps the D gene, given 7 matching bases. The material sequenced was CD8+ T cells sorted from blood. This TCR was sampled from a woman aged 18-29 years in good health. The CDR3 protein is CSARGAPLAPEQFF. The DNA sequence reads TGCAGCGCCCGGGGGGCCCCACTAGCCCCTGAGCAGTTCTTC.